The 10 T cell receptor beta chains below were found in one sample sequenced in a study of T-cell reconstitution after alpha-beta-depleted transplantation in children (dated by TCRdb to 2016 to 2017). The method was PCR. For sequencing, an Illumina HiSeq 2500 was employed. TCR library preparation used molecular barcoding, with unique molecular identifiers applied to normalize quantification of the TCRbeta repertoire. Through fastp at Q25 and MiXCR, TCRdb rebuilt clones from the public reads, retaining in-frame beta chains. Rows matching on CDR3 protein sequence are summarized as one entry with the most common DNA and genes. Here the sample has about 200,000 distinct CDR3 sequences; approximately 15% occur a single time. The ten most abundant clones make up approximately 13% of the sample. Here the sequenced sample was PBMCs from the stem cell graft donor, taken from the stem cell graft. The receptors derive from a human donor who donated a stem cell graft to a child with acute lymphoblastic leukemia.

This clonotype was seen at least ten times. CDR3 bases: TGTGCCAGCAGCTCGGATGCCCAGACAGATACGCAGTATTTT. Its protein is CASSSDAQTDTQYF. The V gene is TRBV11-2, the J gene TRBJ2-3; D is undetermined. Germline-derived CDR1 and CDR2 are SGHAT and FQNNGV. V dropped 4 bases and J dropped 3 bases, with 11 bases sitting between them. This CDR3 spans 14 amino acids.

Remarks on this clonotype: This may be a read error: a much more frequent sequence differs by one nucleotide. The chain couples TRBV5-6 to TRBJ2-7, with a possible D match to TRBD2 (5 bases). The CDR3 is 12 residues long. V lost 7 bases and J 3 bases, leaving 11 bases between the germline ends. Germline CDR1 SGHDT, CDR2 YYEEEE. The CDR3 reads CASRTAGYEQYF. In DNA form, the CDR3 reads TGTGCCAGCCGCACTGCGGGCTACGAGCAGTACTTC.

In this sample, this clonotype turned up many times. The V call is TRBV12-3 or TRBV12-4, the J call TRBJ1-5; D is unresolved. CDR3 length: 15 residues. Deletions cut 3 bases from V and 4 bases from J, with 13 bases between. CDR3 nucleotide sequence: TGTGCCAGCAGTTTGTTCCGGCACCGAAATCAGCCCCAGCATTTT. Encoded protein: CASSLFRHRNQPQHF.

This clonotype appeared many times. CDR3 in DNA: TGCAGTGCTGCCGGGACAGGGGGAACTAACTATGGCTACACCTTC. It translates to CSAAGTGGTNYGYTF. The chain is built from TRBV20-1 and TRBJ1-2, with TRBD1 matching 11 bases. Germline lookup yields CDR1 DFQATT and CDR2 SNEGSKA (reference sequence). J was trimmed by 0 bases and V by 5 bases; bases with no gene match: 5. CDR3 length: 15 residues.

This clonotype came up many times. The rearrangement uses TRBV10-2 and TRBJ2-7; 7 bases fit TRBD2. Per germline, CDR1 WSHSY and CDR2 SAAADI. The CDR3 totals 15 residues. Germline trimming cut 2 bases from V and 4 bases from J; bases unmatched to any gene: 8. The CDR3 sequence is CASSEDTSAYYEQYF. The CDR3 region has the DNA TGCGCCAGCAGTGAGGACACTAGCGCCTATTACGAGCAGTACTTC.

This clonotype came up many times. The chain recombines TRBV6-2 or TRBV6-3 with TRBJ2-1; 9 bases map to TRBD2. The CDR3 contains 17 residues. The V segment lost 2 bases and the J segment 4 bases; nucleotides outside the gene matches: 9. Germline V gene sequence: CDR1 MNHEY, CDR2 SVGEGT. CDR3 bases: TGTGCCAGCAGTTACACCTTAATACTAGCGGGTTACAATGAGCAGTTCTTC. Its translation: CASSYTLILAGYNEQFF.

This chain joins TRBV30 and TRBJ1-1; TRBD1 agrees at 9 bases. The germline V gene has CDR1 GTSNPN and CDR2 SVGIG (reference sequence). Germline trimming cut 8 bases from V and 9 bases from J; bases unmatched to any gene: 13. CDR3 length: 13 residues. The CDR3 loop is CAAHRDRVEKAFF. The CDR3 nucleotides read TGTGCCGCACACCGGGACAGGGTAGAGAAAGCTTTCTTT.

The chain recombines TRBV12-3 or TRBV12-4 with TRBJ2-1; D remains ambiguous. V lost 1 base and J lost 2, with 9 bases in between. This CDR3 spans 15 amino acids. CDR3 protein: CASSLVLTPYNEQFF. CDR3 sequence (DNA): TGTGCCAGCAGTTTAGTCCTCACTCCCTACAATGAGCAGTTCTTC.

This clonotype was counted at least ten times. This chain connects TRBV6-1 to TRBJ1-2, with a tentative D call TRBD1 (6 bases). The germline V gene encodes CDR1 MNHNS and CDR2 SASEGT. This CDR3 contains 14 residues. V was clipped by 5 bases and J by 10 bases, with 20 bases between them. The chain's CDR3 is CASSRNINRADYTF. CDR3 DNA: TGTGCCAGCAGTCGTAATATTAACAGGGCAGACTACACCTTC.

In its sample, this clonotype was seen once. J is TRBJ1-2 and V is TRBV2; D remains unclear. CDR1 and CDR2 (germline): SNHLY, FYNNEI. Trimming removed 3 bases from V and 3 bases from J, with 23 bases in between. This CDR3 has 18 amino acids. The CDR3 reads CASSEMGSSLKSYYGYTF. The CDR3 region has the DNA TGTGCCAGCAGTGAGATGGGTTCATCCCTAAAGAGCTACTATGGCTACACCTTC.